This T cell receptor (beta chain) was captured in a study of blood T cells in healthy people across ages. Findings and caveats of the study: Unknown CMV status may confound age-related changes in expanded clones.

Combining a sample-barcoded 5' primer with a J-beta primer mix, a second PCR ran for roughly 7 to 12 cycles. TCRdb reprocessed the 5' RACE reads via MiXCR and lists one record per CDR3 protein. The table has 950,000 to 1,200,000 distinct CDR3 sequences, more than 30% seen once. Healthy Caucasians from Russia aged about 6 to 95 served as donors. This clonotype was recorded only once. Its target is not known. Germline V gene data show CDR1 as SQVTM and CDR2 as ANQGSEA. With V trimmed by 0 bases and J by 3 bases, 6 bases remained unmatched. CDR3 length equals 16 residues. V gene TRBV29-1 combines with J gene TRBJ2-1, with 9 bases identical to TRBD2. The specimen sequenced was blood. The clonotype originates from a man aged 18 to 30 in good health. Here the CDR3 reads CSVEEASGVIYNEQFF. The DNA of the CDR3 is TGCAGCGTTGAAGAGGCTAGCGGGGTCATCTACAATGAGCAGTTCTTC.